Each of the 6 T cell receptor beta chains below was sequenced from the same sample in a study of T-cell memory formation after mild COVID-19. One entry per CDR3 protein, called by TCRdb with MiXCR from the 5' RACE reads. The table includes around 110,000 distinct CDR3 sequences, roughly an eighth detected once. The sequenced sample was PBMCs or a T cell subset sorted from them (not recorded which). The receptors come from a man aged 18 to 35 who had mild COVID-19 (a few samples of this study predate the infection). Cell type and time point are not known.

The chain uses TRBV5-1 and TRBJ2-1; the match to TRBD2 covers 8 bases. The CDR3 runs 15 residues. Germline V gives CDR1 SGHRS, CDR2 YFSETQ. The V segment lost 0 bases and the J segment 8 bases; nucleotides outside the gene matches: 7. CDR3 bases: TGCGCCAGCAGCTTGGCCGCGGGGGGCGGGGATGAGCAGTTCTTC. Residues: CASSLAAGGGDEQFF.

This clonotype was seen many times. The CDR3 DNA reads as TGCGCCAGCAGCTCTCGAGGGTGGACCTACGAGCAGTACGTC. Residues: CASSSRGWTYEQYV. The chain has TRBV5-1 and TRBJ2-7; a weak D match, TRBD2 (5 bases). Deletions cut 3 bases from V and 2 bases from J, with 12 bases between. Germline V gene lookup returns CDR1 SGHRS and CDR2 YFSETQ. The CDR3 totals 14 residues.

Comment on this clonotype: A much larger clone differs by one base, so this may be a read error. The chain joins TRBV6-1 to TRBJ1-5; 8 nucleotides match TRBD1. Per germline, CDR1 MNHNS and CDR2 SASEGT. V lost 9 bases to trimming and J lost 7 bases; unmatched junction nucleotides: 8. This CDR3 region has 13 residues. CDR3 bases: TGTGCCAGAAAAAGGACAGGGCGCCAGCCCCAGCATTTT. This sequence encodes CARKRTGRQPQHF.

The table lists this clonotype with a few counts. The chain joins TRBV9 to TRBJ2-1, with 9 bases lining up with TRBD2. This CDR3 region has 13 residues. Germline-derived CDR1 and CDR2 are SGDLS and YYNGEE. V gave up 0 bases and J gave up 10 bases; unmatched junction bases: 2. CDR3 in amino acids: CASSVVSGGEQFF. CDR3 nucleotide sequence: TGTGCCAGCAGCGTAGTAAGCGGGGGGGAGCAGTTCTTC.

This rearrangement joins TRBV9 to TRBJ2-7; 8 nucleotides match TRBD2. CDR1 is SGDLS, CDR2 YYNGEE, per germline. V dropped 8 bases and J dropped 6; count of bases not matched to a gene: 16. This CDR3 region has 15 residues. CDR3 sequence: CARLGDRLALGEQYF. The CDR3 DNA reads as TGTGCCAGGCTAGGGGACCGACTAGCGCTGGGCGAGCAGTACTTC.

The gene calls are TRBV20-1 and TRBJ2-1; 8 bases map to TRBD1. J was trimmed by 4 bases and V by 1 base; bases with no gene match: 6. In germline, CDR1 is DFQATT, CDR2 SNEGSKA (reference sequence). This CDR3 contains 15 residues. The CDR3 is CSARASGQAYNEQFF. The CDR3 nucleotides read TGCAGTGCTAGAGCGTCGGGACAGGCTTACAATGAGCAGTTCTTC.